This TCR beta chain came from a study of T cells expressing NK-cell markers. The CDR3 is made up of 16 amino acids. Germline values: CDR1 SGHRS, CDR2 YFSETQ. TCRdb reanalyzed the 5' RACE reads, giving one entry per CDR3 protein sequence and no DNA. The specimen's table records about 150,000 distinct CDR3 sequences. The clonotype originates from a man aged 18 to 30 in good health. The V call is TRBV5-1, the J call TRBJ2-1; TCRdb returns TRBD2, unconfirmable since there is no DNA. The specimen sequenced was blood T cells: a sorted CD56 or NKG2C T cell subset, CD4+ or CD8+ T cells, or bulk PBMC T cells (not recorded which). The CDR3 region is CASSLDGASGYNEQFF.